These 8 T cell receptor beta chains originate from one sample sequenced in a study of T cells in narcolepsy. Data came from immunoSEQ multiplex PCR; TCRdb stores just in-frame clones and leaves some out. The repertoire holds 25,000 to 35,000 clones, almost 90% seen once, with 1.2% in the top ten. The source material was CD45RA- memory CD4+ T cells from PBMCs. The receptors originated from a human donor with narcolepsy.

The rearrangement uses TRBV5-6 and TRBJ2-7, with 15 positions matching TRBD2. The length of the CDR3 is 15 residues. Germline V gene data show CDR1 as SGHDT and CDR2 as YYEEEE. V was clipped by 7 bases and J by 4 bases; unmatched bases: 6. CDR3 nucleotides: TGTGCCAGCGGACTAGCGGGGGGGCTTTGGTACGAGCAGTACTTC. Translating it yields CASGLAGGLWYEQYF.

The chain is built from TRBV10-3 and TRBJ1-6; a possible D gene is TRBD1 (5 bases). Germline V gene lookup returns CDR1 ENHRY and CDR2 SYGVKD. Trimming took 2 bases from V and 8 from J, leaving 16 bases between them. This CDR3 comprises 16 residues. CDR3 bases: TGTGCCATCAGTGAGGGGGCAGGCCGGGGTTATTCACCCCTCCACTTT. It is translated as CAISEGAGRGYSPLHF.

The CDR3 sequence: CASSPPGILGNEQFF. CDR3 coding DNA: TGTGCCAGCAGCCCGCCGGGGATATTGGGCAATGAGCAGTTCTTC. The chain recombines TRBV7-2 with TRBJ2-1; perhaps TRBD2 as D (5 bases). Germline V gene data show CDR1 as SGHTA and CDR2 as FQGNSA. V gave up 5 bases and J gave up 6 bases, with 17 bases separating them. The CDR3 is made up of 15 amino acids.

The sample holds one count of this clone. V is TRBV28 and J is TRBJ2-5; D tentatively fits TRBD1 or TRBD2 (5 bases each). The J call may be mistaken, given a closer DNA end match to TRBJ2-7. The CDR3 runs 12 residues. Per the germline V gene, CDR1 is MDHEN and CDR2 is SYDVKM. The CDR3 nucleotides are TGTGCCAGCAGTTTAGGGGGTTACGAGCAGTACTTC. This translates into CASSLGGYEQYF.

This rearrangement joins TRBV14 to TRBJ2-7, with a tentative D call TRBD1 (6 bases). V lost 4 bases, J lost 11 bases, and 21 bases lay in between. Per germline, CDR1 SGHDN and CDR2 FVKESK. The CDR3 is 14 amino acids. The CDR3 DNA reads TGTGCCAGCAGCCTTCGGACAGATTCGGGTGAAAAGTACTTC. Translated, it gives CASSLRTDSGEKYF.

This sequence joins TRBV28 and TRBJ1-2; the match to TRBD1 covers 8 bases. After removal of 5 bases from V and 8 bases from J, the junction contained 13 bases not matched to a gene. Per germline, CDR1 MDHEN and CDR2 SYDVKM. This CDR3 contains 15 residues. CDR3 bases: TGTGCCAGCAGTGGTCGGACAGGGCCGGGTAAGGGCTACACCTTC. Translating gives CASSGRTGPGKGYTF.

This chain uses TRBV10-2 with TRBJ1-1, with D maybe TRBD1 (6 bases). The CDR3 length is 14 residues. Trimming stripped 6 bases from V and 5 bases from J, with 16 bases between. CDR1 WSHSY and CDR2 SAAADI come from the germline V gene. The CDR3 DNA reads TGCGCCAGCAGGCGGGGGCAGACCGGGACTGAAGCTTTCTTT. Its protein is CASRRGQTGTEAFF.

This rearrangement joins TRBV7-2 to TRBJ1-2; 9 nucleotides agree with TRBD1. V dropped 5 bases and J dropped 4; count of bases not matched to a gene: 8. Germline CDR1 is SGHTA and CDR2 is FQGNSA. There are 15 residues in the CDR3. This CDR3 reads CASSPGQGKFYGYTF. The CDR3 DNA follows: TGTGCCAGCAGCCCAGGACAGGGGAAATTCTATGGCTACACCTTC.